The clone carrying this TCR beta chain was found a few times. Its antigen remains unknown. Isolated RNA was reverse transcribed into cDNA used as the sequencing template. The assay was immunoSEQ multiplex PCR, and TCRdb's table has in-frame clones only and misses some. The sample lists fewer than 250,000 clones, 50% to 70% seen once, with over 0.4% in the top ten. The data stem from a study of CD8+ T cells in alopecia areata. Across the study: Tofacitinib exposure lasted 6 to 18 months, followed by 6 months off drug.

Findings and limits, study-wide: Lesional scalp exceeded normal scalp in clonality, especially in alopecia totalis/universalis. Among the cells sequenced in scalp samples are also the resident alphabeta T cells of normal skin.

Peripheral blood, together with lesional scalp punch biopsies, was collected from alopecia areata patients. Germline CDR1 and CDR2: SGHVS and FQNEAQ. CDR3 length: 15 amino acids. The ends were cut back, 5 bases at V and 3 bases at J, with 17 bases in the middle. This sample comprised CD4+ T cells sorted from blood, obtained at week 0. This TCR came from a human donor with alopecia areata. This chain joins TRBV7-8 and TRBJ2-7, with D unresolved. CDR3 loop: CASSDHTRNRYEQYF. CDR3 sequence (DNA): TGTGCCAGCAGCGACCATACGAGGAATCGCTACGAGCAGTACTTC.